The clone carrying this T cell receptor beta chain was detected a few times. Its target is unknown. These data belong to a study of blood T cells in healthy people across ages. Findings and limits, study-wide: Since the PBMCs were unsorted, naive and antigen-experienced cells could not be conclusively compared.

The germline V gene has CDR1 SQVTM and CDR2 ANQGSEA. Deletions cut 4 bases from V and 0 bases from J, with 10 bases between. The CDR3 is 14 residues long. Extractions gave at least 6 micrograms of total RNA per sample. For the second PCR, which ran for about 7 to 11 cycles, a sample-barcoded 5' primer and a J-beta primer mix were used. Each CDR3 protein is one row after TCRdb ran MiXCR on the 5' RACE reads. There are roughly 790,000 distinct CDR3 sequences in the sample; about 42% occur only once, and under 25% lies in the top ten. The chain links TRBV29-1 to TRBJ1-5; D may be TRBD1 (6 bases). This clonotype was sampled from a woman aged 55-75 years in good health. Sequencing was performed on blood. DNA for the CDR3: TGCAGCGTTGCGCCGGACAGTAGCAATCAGCCCCAGCATTTT. This gives the protein CSVAPDSSNQPQHF.